The next 2 T cell receptor beta chains were all read from a single sample in a study of regulatory T cells in long-lasting Graves disease. Time point reported: newly diagnosed GD, antithyroid drugs for less than 3 months. Making the TCR library involved RNA that had been extracted from PBMCs. Sequencing libraries for TCR beta were prepared with iRepertoire HTBI primers and Arm-PCR of CDR3 regions. TCRdb reanalysed the multiplex PCR reads using MiXCR and keeps one entry per CDR3 protein. The sample holds fewer than 450,000 distinct CDR3 sequences, approximately 16% seen once. In addition, the sample was reused for a study of T cells in Graves' hyperthyroidism and ophthalmopathy.

Sequences were derived from peripheral blood mononuclear cells (PBMCs), sampled at new diagnosis, from a patient treated with antithyroid drugs. The receptor set was obtained from a woman in her thirties or forties with Graves disease.

This clonotype came up a few times. Being one base from a much bigger clone, this may be a read error. The CDR3: CAWRPRSSGTTIYF. Here the CDR3 DNA reads TGTGCCTGGAGACCCCGAAGCTCTGGAACCACCATATATTTT. The V gene is TRBV30, the J gene TRBJ1-3, with no clear D. The length of the CDR3 is 14 residues. Germline V gives CDR1 GTSNPN, CDR2 SVGIG (reference sequence).

This clonotype showed up many times. The CDR3 protein is CASSQGRGTENTEAFF. DNA for the CDR3: TGTGCCAGCAGCCAAGGAAGGGGGACAGAGAACACTGAAGCTTTCTTT. The genes are TRBV3-1 and TRBJ1-1, with TRBD1 identical over 7 bases. The CDR3 runs 16 residues. V lost 1 base and J lost 1; bases outside the gene matches: 6. In germline, CDR1 is LGHDT, CDR2 YNNKEL (reference sequence).